Following are 22 T cell receptor beta chains from one sample sequenced in a study of cytomegalovirus exposure and HLA in healthy donors. TCRdb's copy holds only in-frame clones and misses some; the assay was immunoSEQ multiplex PCR. Of around 190,000 clones in the sample, 86% were seen once. The sequencing input was PBMCs. All receptors come from a man aged 30 to 39 in good health and CMV-seropositive.

The chain uses TRBV6-1 and TRBJ2-3; D could derive from TRBD1 or TRBD2 (5 bases each). Trimming left V 4 bases short and J 4 bases short, with 12 bases between. This CDR3 is 14 amino acids long. Per germline, CDR1 MNHNS and CDR2 SASEGT. The CDR3 is CASSGVGVPDTQYF. Written as DNA, the CDR3 is TGTGCCAGCAGTGGGGTGGGGGTGCCAGATACGCAGTATTTT.

The chain carries TRBV2 and TRBJ1-1; D uncertain. Trimming pared 8 bases from V and 10 bases from J, leaving 5 bases between. This CDR3 has 8 residues. From germline, CDR1 is SNHLY and CDR2 FYNNEI. CDR3 coding DNA: TGTGCCAGCCCTCGAGCTTTCTTT. It specifies CASPRAFF.

This clone has only one observation. The chain carries TRBV27 and TRBJ2-1; D may be TRBD2 (5 bases). Germline-derived CDR1 and CDR2 are MNHEY and SMNVEV (reference sequence). CDR3 length equals 15 residues. V lost 3 bases and J lost 3, with 12 bases in between. The CDR3 region is CASSFSRLNYNEQFF. CDR3 bases: TGTGCCAGCAGTTTCTCCCGACTAAACTACAATGAGCAGTTCTTC.

This chain connects TRBV11-3 to TRBJ2-5, with D uncertain. CDR3 size: 12 residues. CDR1 and CDR2 (germline): SGHNT, YENEEA. Between the trimmed V and J ends, which lost 1 base and 7 bases, there was a span of 7 bases. The chain's CDR3 is CASSLGPRTQYF. Written as DNA, the CDR3 is TGTGCCAGCAGCTTAGGTCCCAGGACCCAGTACTTC.

This clone appeared once. V gene TRBV6-1 combines with J gene TRBJ2-7; 8 bases agree with TRBD2. The CDR3 is made up of 13 amino acids. The V and J ends lost 7 bases and 4 bases, in that order; junction bases with no gene match: 6. Germline assignment: CDR1 MNHNS and CDR2 SASEGT. The CDR3 sequence is CASKAGVMYEQYF. The CDR3 coding sequence is TGTGCCAGCAAAGCGGGAGTGATGTACGAGCAGTACTTC.

V gene TRBV6-5 combines with J gene TRBJ1-2; 8 bases agree with TRBD1. Germline CDR1 MNHEY, CDR2 SVGAGI. Trimming removed 6 bases from V and 5 bases from J; junction bases left unmatched: 11. This CDR3 has 15 residues. CDR3 bases: TGTGCCAGCAGAACTCAGGGGGCGGTCCCATATGGCTACACCTTC. This encodes CASRTQGAVPYGYTF.

This chain uses TRBV28 with TRBJ1-1; D gene uncertain. V was cut by 6 bases and J by 4 bases, with 12 bases left in between. The CDR3 length is 13 residues. Per the germline V gene, CDR1 is MDHEN and CDR2 is SYDVKM. CDR3 DNA: TGTGCCAGCAGCTCAATCTCTGGCACTGAAGCTTTCTTT. Translated: CASSSISGTEAFF.

The chain joins TRBV5-4 to TRBJ2-6; 7 nucleotides align to TRBD2. The CDR3 spans 16 residues. V dropped 3 bases and J dropped 0; count of bases not matched to a gene: 3. CDR1 is SGHNT and CDR2 is YYREEE in the germline V gene (reference sequence). DNA of the CDR3: TGTGCCAGCAGCTGGGAGGGCGTCTCTGGGGCCAACGTCCTGACTTTC. It is translated as CASSWEGVSGANVLTF.

J is TRBJ2-7 and V is TRBV25-1; the D is unclear. Germline V CDR1 and CDR2: MGHDK, SYGVNS. The CDR3 length is 13 residues. Trimming pared 2 bases from V and 1 base from J, leaving 6 bases between. The chain's CDR3 is CASSEGSSYEQYF. CDR3 sequence (DNA): TGTGCCAGCAGTGAAGGTTCGTCCTACGAGCAGTACTTC.

This chain uses TRBV7-9 with TRBJ1-2; D remains ambiguous. The ends were cut back, 1 base at V and 5 bases at J, with 11 bases in the middle. From germline, CDR1 is SEHNR and CDR2 FQNEAQ (reference sequence). This CDR3 comprises 14 residues. In nucleotides, the CDR3 is TGTGCCAGCAGCTTAGATCTCATCGGATATGGCTACACCTTC. The encoded protein is CASSLDLIGYGYTF.

This clone turned up a few times. The V gene is TRBV4-1, the J gene TRBJ2-7; D is perhaps TRBD2 (5 bases). There are 15 residues in the CDR3. Trimming removed 0 bases from V and 2 bases from J, with 11 bases in between. Germline CDR1 reads MGHRA; CDR2 reads YSYEKL. The CDR3 region is CASSQDGLGAYEQYF. The CDR3, as DNA: TGCGCCAGCAGCCAAGATGGACTGGGCGCCTACGAGCAGTACTTC.

The chain combines TRBV9 with TRBJ1-3, with 7 nucleotides matching TRBD1. Germline CDR1 SGDLS, CDR2 YYNGEE. The J segment lost 5 bases and the V segment lost 3 bases, leaving 11 bases of the junction unmatched. CDR3 size: 16 residues. The DNA for the CDR3 is TGTGCCAGCAGCGCGATGCGGGACAGCGGAAGAAACACCATATATTTT. It specifies CASSAMRDSGRNTIYF. The full variable domain, completed using reference TRBV9 and TRBJ1-3, is DSGVTQTPKHLITATGQRVTLRCSPRSGDLSVYWYQQSLDQGLQFLIQYYNGEERAKGNILERFSAQQFPDLHSELNLSSLELGDSALYFCASSAMRDSGRNTIYFGEGSWLTVV.

The CDR3 sequence is CASSFLLRGAEAFF. CDR3 coding DNA: TGTGCCAGCAGCTTCTTATTACGGGGCGCTGAAGCTTTCTTT. The chain uses TRBV13 and TRBJ1-1; D possibly corresponds to TRBD1 (5 bases). The CDR3 spans 14 residues. Germline V CDR1 and CDR2: PRHDT, FYEKMQ (reference sequence). V was clipped by 3 bases and J by 6 bases, with 14 bases between them.

The chain is built from TRBV29-1 and TRBJ2-1; maybe TRBD1 (6 bases). Germline CDR1 SQVTM, CDR2 ANQGSEA. The CDR3 runs 12 residues. V lost 5 bases, J lost 5 bases, and 10 bases lay in between. CDR3 protein: CSVPRGDNEQFF. CDR3 in DNA: TGCAGCGTTCCCAGGGGCGACAATGAGCAGTTCTTC.

The gene calls are TRBV6-5 and TRBJ1-4, with 9 bases lining up with TRBD1. V lost 6 bases, J lost 5 bases, and 4 bases stayed unmatched. CDR1 and CDR2 from the germline V gene are MNHEY and SVGAGI. This CDR3 is 14 amino acids long. CDR3 coding DNA: TGTGCCAGCAGGCCTACAGGGGGCAATGAAAAACTGTTTTTT. Protein product: CASRPTGGNEKLFF.

V gene TRBV29-1 combines with J gene TRBJ1-3; D is unclear. The CDR3 totals 16 residues. Germline V gene sequence: CDR1 SQVTM, CDR2 ANQGSEA. V gave up 0 bases and J gave up 0 bases, with 12 bases separating them. In nucleotides, the CDR3 is TGCAGCGTTGAAGATCGGGTCGGGTCCTCTGGAAACACCATATATTTT. Its translation: CSVEDRVGSSGNTIYF.

The gene calls are TRBV6-6 and TRBJ2-7, with D unclear. Germline CDR1 reads MNHNY; CDR2 reads SVGAGI (reference sequence). Trimming cost V 0 bases and J 3 bases, with 15 bases left between them. This CDR3 is 16 amino acids long. This CDR3 is CASSYSIYQVGYEQYF. CDR3 nucleotide sequence: TGTGCCAGCAGTTACTCGATCTACCAGGTCGGCTACGAGCAGTACTTC.

The chain recombines TRBV6-5 with TRBJ2-7; possibly TRBD2 for D (5 bases). Germline V lookup: CDR1 MNHEY, CDR2 SVGAGI. This CDR3 has 15 amino acids. V was trimmed by 2 bases and J by 2 bases, leaving 13 bases between them. CDR3 nucleotide sequence: TGTGCCAGCAGTTACACGCAGGACTCGGCCTACGAGCAGTACTTC. Amino acid sequence: CASSYTQDSAYEQYF.

This clone was found once. The genes are TRBV9 and TRBJ1-1; 9 bases are shared with TRBD1. The V gene end was trimmed by 3 bases and the J gene end by 1 base; junction bases not matched to a gene: 4. Germline V lookup: CDR1 SGDLS, CDR2 YYNGEE. CDR3 length: 15 amino acids. CDR3 coding DNA: TGTGCCAGCAGCGAGGGACAGGGAGGGAACACTGAAGCTTTCTTT. It translates to CASSEGQGGNTEAFF. The whole variable domain, filled in from reference TRBV9 and TRBJ1-1, reads DSGVTQTPKHLITATGQRVTLRCSPRSGDLSVYWYQQSLDQGLQFLIQYYNGEERAKGNILERFSAQQFPDLHSELNLSSLELGDSALYFCASSEGQGGNTEAFFGQGTRLTVV.

A note on this clone: This may arise from a read error, as a much more abundant clone is one base away. This chain's CDR3 is CASTGQSNQPQHF. The CDR3 region has the DNA TGTGCCAGCACCGGACAGAGCAATCAGCCCCAGCATTTT. The V gene is TRBV6-6, the J gene TRBJ1-5; maybe TRBD1 (6 bases). The CDR3 extends over 13 amino acids. V was pared by 7 bases and J by 1 base, with 8 bases between. Germline V gene sequence: CDR1 MNHNY, CDR2 SVGAGI (reference sequence).

The chain is built from TRBV4-1 and TRBJ1-1; tentatively, D is TRBD1 (6 bases). CDR3 length: 12 amino acids. Germline CDR1 MGHRA, CDR2 YSYEKL. V gave up 5 bases and J gave up 11 bases, with 15 bases separating them. The CDR3 DNA sequence: TGCGCCAGCAGCGCACAGGGAGCGGGCGCTTTCTTT. It yields the protein CASSAQGAGAFF.

This rearrangement joins TRBV30 to TRBJ2-1, with 11 bases lining up with TRBD2. The germline V gene encodes CDR1 GTSNPN and CDR2 SVGIG (reference sequence). The CDR3 totals 13 residues. With 8 bases clipped from V and 10 bases from J, the junction kept 10 bases outside the gene matches. In DNA form, the CDR3 reads TGTGCCCGTACTAGCGGGGGTTTCAGGGAGCAGTTCTTC. The encoded protein is CARTSGGFREQFF.